These 11 T cell receptor beta chains were all obtained from the same sample, sequenced in a study of tumor-infiltrating lymphocytes in primary liver carcinoma. Unsorted bulk tissue, about 19-32 mg of it, served as the source for co-extraction of RNA and DNA. Starting from approximately 470 ng of total RNA, TCR beta cDNA was produced with a primer in the constant region. Slightly modified ARM-PCR with three nested multiplex PCR rounds yielded TCR beta libraries. Each of the first two PCR rounds ran approximately 11 cycles with TRBV1-TRBV30 forward and C-beta reverse primers. MiXCR was run by TCRdb on the multiplex PCR reads, yielding one entry per CDR3 protein. The sample lists about 22,000 distinct CDR3 sequences, approximately 80% occurring once. Sequenced sample: liver tumor tissue from sampling region 2. The subset: tumor region T2, inferior pole. These receptors all come from a woman between 25 and 40 years old with primary liver carcinoma and hepatitis B virus infection.

Concerning this clonotype itself: At one of its ends the junction is not consistent with the germline gene, which may arise from a read error. The chain uses TRBV28 and TRBJ2-7, with D possibly TRBD2 on 6 matching bases. The germline V gene encodes CDR1 MDHEN and CDR2 SYDVKM. CDR3 length equals 14 residues. The DNA for the CDR3 is TGTGCCAGCAGTTATGCGGGGAGCTCCTATGAGCAGTACTTC. Translated, it gives CASSYAGSSYEQYF.

With respect to this clonotype: The junction does not match germline at one end; this may be a read error. The CDR3 DNA follows: TGTACCAGCAACCCCGCCGAGGGGAGAGGGAACACTGAAGCTTTCTTT. Protein sequence: CTSNPAEGRGNTEAFF. The rearrangement joins TRBV4-2 to TRBJ1-1, with D perhaps matching TRBD1 (5 bases). CDR1 is LGHNA, CDR2 YNFKEQ, per germline. The CDR3 spans 16 residues.

The count of this clonotype is one. A read error may account for a junction end that differs from germline. The V call is TRBV4-3, the J call TRBJ2-7; D is undetermined. CDR3 length equals 18 residues. Germline assignment: CDR1 LGHNA and CDR2 YSLEER. The CDR3 is CASSQAVAWGHISYEQCF. The CDR3 nucleotides are TGCGCCAGCAGCCAAGCTGTGGCTTGGGGTCACATTAGCTACGAGCAGTGCTTC.

Comment on this clonotype: The CDR3 does not end in the conserved phenylalanine or tryptophan, so this is likely a read error. The DNA of the CDR3 is TGTGCCAGCAGTAACCCGGCGGCTAGCGGGAGTCAGACGGATACGCAGTATTCT. Translation: CASSNPAASGSQTDTQYS. The rearrangement uses TRBV5-4 and TRBJ2-3; 10 positions match TRBD2. V lost 5 bases to trimming and J lost 6 bases; unmatched junction nucleotides: 18. The CDR3 totals 18 residues. From germline, CDR1 is SGHNT and CDR2 YYREEE (reference sequence).

This clonotype was seen at least ten times. The rearrangement uses TRBV7-2 and TRBJ2-4; D may be TRBD2 (6 bases). The CDR3 length is 13 residues. Germline lookup yields CDR1 SGHTA and CDR2 FQGNSA. Trimming shortened V by 5 bases and J by 12 bases, and 17 bases separated the two germline ends. In DNA form, the CDR3 reads TGTGCCAGCAGCATCCGGGAGACTTTTGATCAGTACTTC. Amino acid sequence: CASSIRETFDQYF.

As regards this clonotype: It is likely a read error, because the conserved phenylalanine at the end of the CDR3 is missing. The limits of the CDR3 on the DNA are not certain, so only TCRdb's listed CDR3 is given. This sequence joins TRBV11-2 and TRBJ2-6; the table calls TRBD2, which could not be checked here. CDR1 and CDR2 (germline): SGHAT, FQNNGV. The CDR3 has 16 residues if both end residues are counted. The CDR3 protein is CASSLSRGRGANVLIS.

In regard to this clonotype: Sequence at one end of the junction differs from germline and may be a read error. The chain uses TRBV11-2 and TRBJ1-5; D ambiguous. CDR3 length equals 15 residues. Germline assignment: CDR1 SGHAT and CDR2 FQNNGV. CDR3 coding DNA: TGTGCCAGCAGCTTAGACCCCGCCCCGTTTCAGCCTCAGCATTTT. Its protein is CASSLDPAPFQPQHF.

Comments on this clonotype: With a much larger clone just one base away, this may be a read error. The CDR3: CSVRDSGRASYEQYF. In DNA form, the CDR3 reads TGCAGTGTTAGAGATAGCGGGAGGGCCTCCTACGAGCAGTACTTC. The chain uses TRBV20-1 and TRBJ2-7, with 11 nucleotides matching TRBD2. Looked up from germline, CDR1 is DFQATT and CDR2 is SNEGSKA (reference sequence). The CDR3 is made up of 15 amino acids.

This clonotype turned up a few times. At one of its ends the junction is not consistent with the germline gene, which may arise from a read error. The chain couples TRBV12-3 or TRBV12-4 to TRBJ2-3; D not certain. CDR3 length equals 15 residues. The CDR3 here is CAGSFPPPSTDTQYF. Here the CDR3 DNA reads TGTGCCGGCAGTTTTCCCCCTCCAAGCACAGATACACAGTATTTT.

As regards this clonotype: Its ends do not fully match the called genes, so a read error is possible. Written as DNA, the CDR3 is TGCGCCAGCAGTCAAGTTCCAGCGGAAGGGTCGAGGGCCGGGGAGCTGTTTTTT. Protein product: CASSQVPAEGSRAGELFF. The V and J genes are TRBV4-3 and TRBJ2-2, with a possible D match to TRBD2 (5 bases). The V gene's germline CDR1 is LGHNA and CDR2 YSLEER. The length of the CDR3 is 18 residues.

The chain joins TRBV11-3 to TRBJ2-1; 7 nucleotides agree with TRBD2. V lost 7 bases and J lost 3; bases outside the gene matches: 12. The germline CDR1 and CDR2 sequences are SGHNT and YENEEA. The CDR3 runs 16 residues. CDR3 in amino acids: CASKFLADIFYNEQFF. CDR3 in DNA: TGTGCCAGCAAATTCCTAGCGGATATATTCTACAATGAGCAGTTCTTC.